This TCR beta chain is from a study of monozygotic twins with inflammatory bowel disease. Findings and caveats of the study: It was in IBD patients that TCRbeta diversity (inverse Simpson) was lower than in healthy co-twins.

Template switching incorporated UMIs with a 6-nucleotide sample barcode. After re-calling the 5' RACE reads, TCRdb lists one entry per CDR3 protein, DNA absent. The sample holds around 220,000 distinct CDR3 sequences. The CDR3 runs to 16 residues. Germline-derived CDR1 and CDR2 are MGHRA and YSYEKL. Without any T cell sorting, total RNA was isolated from whole blood. Concerning this clonotype: Its target is unknown.

The source of this sequence is a human donor with ulcerative colitis or Crohn's disease, or a healthy co-twin of an affected twin (not recorded which). This chain joins TRBV4-1 and TRBJ1-5; the TCRdb call, TRBD1, lacks DNA for checking. Source material: blood. The CDR3 loop is CASSQEETGRNQPQHF.